The 3 T cell receptor beta chains below were found in one sample sequenced in a study of blood T cell repertoires in COVID-19. Generated by immunoSEQ multiplex PCR, the TCRdb table keeps only in-frame clones and is missing some. This table has about 130,000 clones, more than 70% appearing once. Sequencing used peripheral blood. These receptors came from a woman aged 25 to 45 who had recovered from COVID-19.

The chain uses TRBV3-1 (or the pseudogene TRBV3-2) and TRBJ2-1; possibly TRBD2 for D (6 bases). This CDR3 region has 13 residues. CDR1 is LGHDT, CDR2 YNNKEL, per germline (reference sequence). Trimming stripped 4 bases from V and 9 bases from J, with 13 bases between. This CDR3 reads CASSPGAGPEQFF. Written as DNA, the CDR3 is TGTGCCAGCAGCCCAGGTGCGGGACCTGAGCAGTTCTTC.

The V and J genes are TRBV27 and TRBJ1-3; unclear D gene. This CDR3 region has 15 residues. Trimming took off 0 bases at V and 2 bases at J, with 8 bases between the two ends. The germline gives CDR1 MNHEY, CDR2 SMNVEV (reference sequence). The CDR3 DNA sequence: TGTGCCAGCAGTTTATCATCCGGTCCTGGAAACACCATATATTTT. Translation: CASSLSSGPGNTIYF.

The chain combines TRBV5-1 with TRBJ2-1, with 8 bases identical to TRBD2. Germline values: CDR1 SGHRS, CDR2 YFSETQ. This CDR3 is 18 amino acids long. The trim removed 4 bases at V and 9 bases at J, leaving 21 bases unmatched. CDR3 sequence: CASSGAVTSGSLGGEQFF. The DNA for the CDR3 is TGCGCCAGCAGCGGCGCCGTTACAAGCGGGAGTCTGGGGGGTGAGCAGTTCTTC. The variable domain in full, completed from reference TRBV5-1 and TRBJ2-1, reads KAGVTQTPRYLIKTRGQQVTLSCSPISGHRSVSWYQQTPGQGLQFLFEYFSETQRNKGNFPGRFSGRQFSNSRSEMNVSTLELGDSALYLCASSGAVTSGSLGGEQFFGPGTRLTVL.